Each of the 13 T cell receptor beta chains below was sequenced from the same sample in a study of STAT5B mutations in CD4+ large granular lymphocyte leukemia. The protocol was immunoSEQ multiplex PCR, while the TCRdb copy is restricted to in-frame clones and leaves out a portion. The sample has approximately 27,000 clones; about 76% are singletons. The sequenced material came from CD4+ T cells from blood buffy coats. The receptors were gathered from a human donor in good health.

Here the CDR3 reads CASSPGAGLGTEAFF. CDR3 sequence (DNA): TGCGCCAGCAGCCCGGGAGCCGGGTTGGGGACTGAAGCTTTCTTT. J is TRBJ1-1 and V is TRBV5-1; D is unresolved. The CDR3 covers 15 residues. Germline assignment: CDR1 SGHRS and CDR2 YFSETQ. The V end lost 4 bases, the J end lost 5 bases, and 18 bases lay between the germline ends.

The chain links TRBV9 to TRBJ2-2; 8 nucleotides agree with TRBD1. The CDR3 consists of 16 residues. Trimming cost V 4 bases and J 6 bases; bases outside gene matches: 11. The V gene's germline CDR1 is SGDLS and CDR2 YYNGEE. The DNA of the CDR3 is TGTGCCAGCAGCCCTACACAGGGGGACGATGCCGGGGAGCTGTTTTTT. Translation gives CASSPTQGDDAGELFF.

This sequence joins TRBV9 and TRBJ2-3; D might be TRBD2 (6 bases). In germline, CDR1 is SGDLS, CDR2 YYNGEE. Deletions cut 6 bases from V and 2 bases from J, with 13 bases between. CDR3 length: 14 amino acids. The CDR3 protein is CASTRLGNTDTQYF. CDR3 coding DNA: TGTGCCAGCACGAGACTAGGGAACACAGATACGCAGTATTTT.

This clone turned up a few times. The J gene is TRBJ2-6, the V gene TRBV6-1, with D uncertain. This CDR3 has 15 amino acids. Trimming took 3 bases from V and 1 from J, leaving 7 bases between them. Germline values: CDR1 MNHNS, CDR2 SASEGT. The CDR3 nucleotides are TGTGCCAGCAGTGATTCATGGTCTGGGGCCAACGTCCTGACTTTC. The encoded protein is CASSDSWSGANVLTF.

With regard to this clone: The identical CDR3 is also encoded by other nucleotide sequences in the sample. This rearrangement joins TRBV11-2 to TRBJ2-1; weak D call: TRBD1 (6 bases). V lost 5 bases, J lost 2 bases, and 13 bases lay in between. The V gene's germline CDR1 is SGHAT and CDR2 FQNNGV. CDR3 length: 15 residues. As DNA, the CDR3 is TGTGCCAGCAGCCCAGGGACAATCACCTACAATGAGCAGTTCTTC. Its protein product is CASSPGTITYNEQFF.

The chain has TRBV4-3 and TRBJ2-2; 7 nucleotides align to TRBD2. J gave up 4 bases and V 3 bases, and 14 bases lay outside the gene matches. Looked up from germline, CDR1 is LGHNA and CDR2 is YSLEER. This CDR3 has 18 residues. The CDR3 nucleotides read TGCGCCAGCAGCCAGGGCCGGCCAGCGGGATTGAGCACCGGGGAGCTGTTTTTT. It translates to CASSQGRPAGLSTGELFF.

The chain carries TRBV6-5 and TRBJ2-7; D is undetermined. Germline V lookup: CDR1 MNHEY, CDR2 SVGAGI. The germline V and J ends were trimmed by 6 bases and 0 bases, with 15 bases remaining between them. The CDR3 totals 15 residues. DNA for the CDR3: TGTGCCAGCAGACGTGACCCCTCAAACTCCTACGAGCAGTACTTC. It codes for CASRRDPSNSYEQYF.

The rearrangement joins TRBV5-5 to TRBJ2-7; 8 bases are a match to TRBD1. Germline V lookup: CDR1 SGHKS, CDR2 YYEKEE (reference sequence). This CDR3 spans 15 amino acids. V shed 0 bases and J 1 base; nucleotides not matched to a gene: 3. The CDR3 region has the DNA TGTGCCAGCAGCTTGGCCGGGACAGGTTCCTACGAGCAGTACGTC. This sequence encodes CASSLAGTGSYEQYV.

This chain joins TRBV7-7 and TRBJ2-5; D gene ambiguous. Germline CDR1 SSHAT, CDR2 FNYEAQ (reference sequence). The ends were cut back, 6 bases at V and 7 bases at J, with 12 bases in the middle. This CDR3 has 12 residues. DNA for the CDR3: TGTGCCAGCAGTTCAGGTCTTGGGACCCAGTACTTC. Amino acids: CASSSGLGTQYF.

The V and J genes are TRBV11-1 and TRBJ2-7, with D unresolved. The V end was cut by 0 bases, the J end by 7 bases, with 13 bases between. The length of the CDR3 is 14 residues. Germline CDR1 and CDR2: SGHAT and FQDESV (reference sequence). CDR3 in DNA: TGTGCCAGCAGCTTAGCAGGGCCCCGAGGAGAGCAGTACTTC. Translating it yields CASSLAGPRGEQYF.

The V call is TRBV12-5, the J call TRBJ2-3; 7 positions agree with TRBD2. The CDR3 length is 18 residues. Germline loops: CDR1 LGHNT, CDR2 FRNRAP. V shed 5 bases, J shed 8 bases, and the junction held 22 bases outside the gene matches. The CDR3 is CASGPPPGGSGVGTTQYF. The CDR3 DNA reads TGTGCTAGTGGTCCACCCCCCGGGGGGAGTGGGGTTGGTACTACGCAGTATTTT.

The chain combines TRBV5-4 with TRBJ2-3; the match to TRBD2 covers 7 bases. Germline CDR1 SGHNT, CDR2 YYREEE (reference sequence). The trim removed 4 bases at V and 2 bases at J, leaving 7 bases unmatched. The CDR3 contains 15 residues. The CDR3 coding sequence is TGTGCCAGCAGCCCTCGGGGGGACCTCACAGATACGCAGTATTTT. Protein: CASSPRGDLTDTQYF.

The gene calls are TRBV6-1 and TRBJ2-7; D call uncertain. The CDR3 runs to 13 residues. From germline, CDR1 is MNHNS and CDR2 SASEGT. The V gene lost 2 bases and the J gene lost 3 bases, with 8 bases spanning the gap. The CDR3 sequence is CASSETLGYEQYV. DNA of the CDR3: TGTGCCAGCAGTGAAACACTCGGCTACGAGCAGTACGTC.